The 23 T cell receptor beta chains below were found in one sample sequenced in a study of monozygotic twins with inflammatory bowel disease. TCRdb reprocessed the 5' RACE reads and reports one entry per CDR3 protein, with no DNA. Found here are fewer than 200,000 distinct CDR3 sequences; the top ten clones hold approximately 2.8%. Input material: blood. The receptors stem from a human donor with ulcerative colitis or Crohn's disease, or a healthy co-twin of an affected twin (not recorded which).

The chain is built from TRBV5-4 and TRBJ1-3; as DNA is missing, the TRBD1 call by TCRdb cannot be tested. This CDR3 comprises 15 residues. Germline V lookup: CDR1 SGHNT, CDR2 YYREEE (reference sequence). This CDR3 is CASSIGTGGADTIYF.

V is TRBV7-3 and J is TRBJ1-1; TCRdb's D gene call, TRBD1, goes unchecked for lack of DNA. Germline V gene data show CDR1 as SGHTA and CDR2 as FQGTGA. The CDR3 is made up of 14 amino acids. The chain's CDR3 is CASSLNRADTEAFF.

This rearrangement joins TRBV18 to TRBJ2-7; TCRdb designates TRBD1, a call that cannot be tested without DNA. Germline values: CDR1 KGHSH, CDR2 LQKENI. CDR3 length: 15 amino acids. This chain's CDR3 is CASSPPSRQGPEQYF.

The chain employs TRBV9 and TRBJ2-7; the D gene TCRdb calls, TRBD2, cannot be checked with no DNA. The CDR3 has 17 amino acids. Per germline, CDR1 SGDLS and CDR2 YYNGEE. CDR3 sequence reads: CASSVVGAGGTPGEQYF.

This chain links TRBV20-1 with TRBJ2-1; with no DNA, the TCRdb D assignment of TRBD2 cannot be verified. The germline V gene has CDR1 DFQATT and CDR2 SNEGSKA (reference sequence). This CDR3 is 16 amino acids long. Here the CDR3 reads CSAFPPHLRSYNEQFF.

The chain employs TRBV3-1 and TRBJ1-5; without DNA, the TCRdb call of TRBD1 cannot be checked. The CDR3 has 16 amino acids. Germline lookup yields CDR1 LGHDT and CDR2 YNNKEL (reference sequence). CDR3: CASSQEGPGGNQPQHF.

V usage is TRBV6-2 or TRBV6-3 and J usage is TRBJ2-2; TCRdb names TRBD1, which stays unverified in the absence of DNA. Per the germline V gene, CDR1 is MNHEY and CDR2 is SVGEGT. The CDR3 is 16 amino acids. The chain's CDR3 is CASSPDIPVNTGELFF.

The J gene is TRBJ2-2, the V gene TRBV11-3; TCRdb's D gene call, TRBD1, goes unchecked for lack of DNA. The CDR3 totals 13 residues. Germline-derived CDR1 and CDR2 are SGHNT and YENEEA. The CDR3 sequence: CASSFHRTGELFF.

The chain couples TRBV6-1 to TRBJ1-2; the TCRdb D gene call, TRBD1, has no DNA to confirm it. CDR1 is MNHNS and CDR2 is SASEGT in the germline V gene. This CDR3 has 16 residues. CDR3 protein: CASSEVFRRQGYGYTF.

V and J are TRBV6-5 and TRBJ1-1. This CDR3 is 11 amino acids long. From germline, CDR1 is MNHEY and CDR2 SVGAGI. CDR3 sequence reads: CASRFHTEALF.

V is TRBV6-5 and J is TRBJ2-7. The CDR3 runs to 15 residues. Looked up from germline, CDR1 is MNHEY and CDR2 is SVGAGI. CDR3 in amino acids: CASSYFQLGSYEQYF.

The V call is TRBV19, the J call TRBJ2-7; with no DNA, the TCRdb D assignment of TRBD2 cannot be verified. This CDR3 has 15 residues. Germline values: CDR1 LNHDA, CDR2 SQIVND (reference sequence). The CDR3 spells CASRRAYGKSYEQYF.

This sequence joins TRBV27 and TRBJ2-7; TCRdb returns TRBD2, unconfirmable since there is no DNA. CDR3 length: 13 residues. Germline V gene lookup returns CDR1 MNHEY and CDR2 SMNVEV (reference sequence). The CDR3 reads CASWGGRTYEQYF.

The genes are TRBV10-3 and TRBJ1-5; the D call of TRBD1 rests on TCRdb alone, since no DNA is present to check it. In germline, CDR1 is ENHRY, CDR2 SYGVKD. CDR3 length equals 15 residues. The CDR3 region is CAIRPGQGAGQPQHF.

CDR3 amino acids: CASSQDSEAISYNEQFF. The rearrangement uses TRBV4-2 and TRBJ2-1. Germline-derived CDR1 and CDR2 are LGHNA and YNFKEQ. This CDR3 spans 17 amino acids.

The chain is built from TRBV30 and TRBJ2-5; absent DNA, TCRdb's TRBD1 call cannot be checked. The CDR3 extends over 15 amino acids. Germline V lookup: CDR1 GTSNPN, CDR2 SVGIG (reference sequence). CDR3 protein: CAWTKTGLAQETQYF.

The chain is built from TRBV19 and TRBJ2-5; TCRdb's D gene call, TRBD2, goes unchecked for lack of DNA. This CDR3 is built from 15 residues. Per the germline V gene, CDR1 is LNHDA and CDR2 is SQIVND (reference sequence). CDR3: CASRRLAGGQETQYF. Full variable domain (outside the CDR3, taken from reference TRBV19 and TRBJ2-5): DGGITQSPKYLFRKEGQNVTLSCEQNLNHDAMYWYRQDPGQGLRLIYYSQIVNDFQKGDIAEGYSVSREKKESFPLTVTSAQKNPTAFYLCASRRLAGGQETQYFGPGTRLLVL.

This chain joins TRBV7-2 and TRBJ1-2. The germline CDR1 and CDR2 sequences are SGHTA and FQGNSA. The CDR3 runs to 12 residues. CDR3: CASSYTNYGYTF.

The chain joins TRBV5-1 to TRBJ2-1. Germline V lookup: CDR1 SGHRS, CDR2 YFSETQ. This CDR3 comprises 14 residues. CDR3 region: CASSLPSGINEQFF.

The chain has TRBV3-2 and TRBJ2-2; TCRdb calls TRBD2, which cannot be checked without DNA. TRBV3-2 is reported as a pseudogene. The CDR3 has 22 amino acids. The CDR3 protein is CASSLRRLAGGGSTSFTGELFF.

V gene TRBV27 combines with J gene TRBJ2-7; as DNA is missing, the TRBD2 call by TCRdb cannot be tested. This CDR3 is 13 amino acids long. Per the germline V gene, CDR1 is MNHEY and CDR2 is SMNVEV (reference sequence). The CDR3 here is CASSLWEGGEQYF.

This chain connects TRBV27 to TRBJ1-4. CDR3 length equals 16 residues. Germline CDR1 MNHEY, CDR2 SMNVEV (reference sequence). The CDR3 is CASSPMTVFVWEKLFF.

This chain's CDR3 is CSARDPGMGAFF. This chain links TRBV20-1 with TRBJ1-1; absent DNA, TCRdb's TRBD1 call cannot be checked. The CDR3 is 12 amino acids. Per the germline V gene, CDR1 is DFQATT and CDR2 is SNEGSKA (reference sequence).